A selection of T cell receptor beta chains follows, all from one sample in a study of Ad26.COV2.S vaccination and SARS-CoV-2 variants. TCRdb's copy holds only in-frame clones and misses some; the assay was immunoSEQ multiplex PCR. The table has about 480,000 clones, around 90% seen once. The specimen comprised peripheral blood, sampled in a trial of Ad26.COV2.S vaccine versus placebo. Receptors were obtained from a person aged 18-60 years who received the Ad26.COV2.S COVID-19 vaccine or a placebo. The CDR3 runs from the conserved cysteine through the conserved F or W. D genes are given only for firm matches. The size field is filled for only some rows; it gives once, few, many or a size class.

cdr3_aa,cdr3_nt,clone_size,j_call,d_call,v_call
CASSTGTSLSDTQYF,TGTGCCAGCAGCACGGGGACTAGTCTTTCAGATACGCAGTATTTT,.,TRBJ2-3,TRBD2,TRBV7-3
CATTHSGANVLTF,TGTGCCACCACCCACTCTGGGGCCAACGTCCTGACTTTC,.,TRBJ2-6,.,TRBV27
CASSLSAGGAYEQYF,TGTGCCAGCAGTTTATCGGCGGGAGGAGCCTACGAGCAGTACTTC,.,TRBJ2-7,TRBD2,TRBV27
CASSLGPGQGNSPLHF,TGTGCCAGCAGCTTAGGCCCGGGGCAGGGTAATTCACCCCTCCACTTT,.,TRBJ1-6,.,TRBV13
CASQKRGNTDTQYF,TGCGCCAGCCAAAAGCGGGGAAACACAGATACGCAGTATTTT,.,TRBJ2-3,TRBD2,TRBV5-1
CASSLGYTEAFF,TGTGCCAGCAGTTTAGGATACACTGAAGCTTTCTTT,.,TRBJ1-1,.,TRBV12-3/TRBV12-4
CSVPGLYIYEQYF,TGCAGCGTTCCGGGACTATACATCTACGAGCAGTACTTC,.,TRBJ2-7,TRBD2,TRBV29-1
CASSRAGLQGLFGNTIYF,TGTGCCAGCAGCCGCGCAGGGTTACAGGGGTTATTTGGAAACACCATATATTTT,once,TRBJ1-3,TRBD1,TRBV7-2
CASSYWTSGVSQETQYF,TGTGCCAGCAGTTACTGGACTAGCGGGGTCTCCCAAGAGACCCAGTACTTC,.,TRBJ2-5,TRBD2,TRBV6-2/TRBV6-3
CASSELGSKETQYF,TGTGCCAGCAGTGAACTAGGCAGTAAAGAGACCCAGTACTTC,.,TRBJ2-5,.,TRBV25-1
CASSFLAGGNEQFF,TGCGCCAGCAGCTTCCTAGCGGGAGGAAATGAGCAGTTCTTC,.,TRBJ2-1,TRBD2,TRBV5-1